This T cell receptor beta chain came from a study of T cell responses to AZD1222 COVID-19 vaccine. Regarding the study as a whole: Elevations in Spike-specific TCR breadth and depth followed administration of two AZD1222 doses. Within unmutated variant regions lay the reported targets of nearly half of spike-specific TCRs. Females made up more of the donors, who were largely white British, and clonal diversity may have come out too low.

Details on this clone: Its antigen is as yet unknown.

Here immunoSEQ multiplex PCR was the method, and the copy in TCRdb shows in-frame clones only, minus some. The sample has 95,000 to 100,000 clones; almost 90% are singletons. The sample here was peripheral blood, taken on day 0 of AZD1222 vaccination. The source of this sequence is an adult in good health.

The CDR3 DNA reads as TGTGCCAGCAGCTTACCTGCGGGAGGGCCTAACAATGAGCAGTTCTTC. Protein sequence: CASSLPAGGPNNEQFF. J is TRBJ2-1 and V is TRBV7-8; 9 bases fit TRBD2. Germline V CDR1 and CDR2: SGHVS, FQNEAQ. Trimming removed 2 bases from V and 5 bases from J; junction bases left unmatched: 7. The CDR3 runs to 16 residues.